This TCR beta chain was captured by sequencing in a study of cytomegalovirus exposure and HLA in healthy donors (dated by TCRdb to 2015 to 2018). Regarding the complete study: In an earlier analysis of under 750 of the donors, 276 Gb of sequence data and 117 million unique TCR beta sequences from 150 million to 200 million T cells were reported. In a later genetic analysis, genome-wide SNP genotypes for about three fifths of the 666 donors were used, and that subset was treated as a discovery cohort. Because of strong linkage in the cohort, four or five DR-DQ haplotypes were treated as single units for association and clustering. Of the roughly 400 genotyped donors, over 65% fell in the genetic ancestry cluster associated with self-reported Caucasian donors. Among 398 genotyped donors of the cohort, an average of about 240,000 unique TCR beta nucleotide sequences were sequenced per donor, roughly 18% of them non-productive. HLA typing included class I and class II loci at four-digit resolution. The study aimed to test whether cataloging public T cell receptors could reveal signatures of past pathogen exposure. Donor age, sex, ethnicity and CMV serostatus were compiled together with the repertoire data. The number of typed donors differed by locus: about 620-640 for A, B, C, DRB1 and DQB1; 522 for DQA1; some 590 for DPA1; and about 470 for DPB1. Along with the approximately 650-subject first cohort, a separate validation cohort of over 90 different subjects was used. All discovery cohort repertoires had been generated using a single sequencing platform. An early release that covered about 600 HLA-typed donors contained approximately 320 gigabases of sequencing data and 85 million to 100 million unique TCR sequences. In a later analysis, previously published TCR beta repertoires from more than 500 donors were re-analyzed and high-resolution HLA genotyping was added so that TCR occurrence patterns could be studied. An earlier analysis of fewer than 700 of the donors applied high-throughput TCR beta sequencing to assess whether each TCR beta V gene segment acted as functional or pseudogenic. In the later analysis, no new phenotypic data were used to find candidate immune exposures; instead, reliance was placed on TCR beta sequences and their occurrence across donors. To predict cytomegalovirus infection status, the study combined high-throughput TCR immunosequencing, statistical association of individual TCRs with disease status, and machine learning. Using immunosequencing, the study profiled T cell repertoires from about 620 subjects and related those repertoires to cytomegalovirus serostatus. Study-wide conclusions, independent of this receptor: A later analysis found that most CMV-associated TCR beta chains appeared HLA-restricted, with HLA associations seemingly driven largely by CMV exposure. Sequencing depth was assumed to be roughly uniform across donors in the presence/absence analyses, though that assumption may not hold. This cohort had only TCR beta chains sequenced, and the lack of alpha or paired-chain data limited which features could be detected. Most TCR sequences were seen in very few donors, while some public TCRs were found in many individuals. According to a later genetic analysis, donors in an Asian-associated ancestry cluster had fewer N-insertions in productive TCRs than the approximately 630-donor mean. Because counts were too low, fewer than 20 rarely observed V segments, including chromosome 9 orphons, were excluded from the earlier analysis of around 590 of the donors. A later analysis found that HLA-associated TCR beta chains were more clonally expanded and had lower generation probabilities than equally common non-associated chains. Some IMGT-functional V segments, including TRBV6-2 and TRBV6-3, could not be distinguished by the 87-base-pair reads and were therefore excluded. The authors suggested that the approach could potentially be extended to other disease states and immunological phenotypes. A further reported finding was that TCR beta sequences accurately predicted the HLA-A and HLA-B alleles for most subjects in the first cohort. In a later analysis, the rate of TCR association differed among HLA loci, with DRB1 alleles having the most associated TCRs and HLA-C alleles having the fewest. Because HLA typing was missing for some donors at each locus, association tests included only the typed subset. A cluster of highly shared sequence variants was judged likely to be a technical artifact of the sequencing pipeline. Broadly in line with IMGT annotations, most TCR beta V segments showed up in productive rearrangements about 90% or about 30% of the time in an earlier analysis of several hundred of the donors. The classifier was reported to diagnose cytomegalovirus status with high specificity and sensitivity in both the original cohort and the validation cohort. In a later genetic analysis, a missense DCLRE1C variant was associated with V-gene and J-gene trimming of TCR beta chains, and the association was replicated in an independent cohort. Strong co-occurrence of HLA alleles, especially DR and DQ, made assigning TCR associations to individual alleles difficult. Correlated functional status among segregating V segments might reflect linkage disequilibrium, but an unknown experimental factor could not be ruled out. A few of the identified cytomegalovirus-associated TCR beta chains were confirmed in vitro to be specific for cytomegalovirus antigens. Immune exposure information for the cohort was limited to CMV serostatus. In a later analysis, several top co-occurrence clusters were reported to appear linked to parvovirus B19, influenza, CMV and Epstein-Barr virus. The study gave a list of about 170 TCR beta chains associated with cytomegalovirus. At a false discovery rate of 0.05, a later analysis linked under 20,000 TCR beta sequences to specific HLA alleles.

The CDR3 covers 11 residues, taking in both the cysteine and the phenylalanine. Only the CDR3 region is kept as DNA, spanning 33 bases read in frame from base 1. The V and J ends are trimmed by 2 bases and 11 bases, leaving 12 bases between them. The germline V gene encodes CDR1 GTSNPN and CDR2 SVGIG (reference sequence). Libraries were built with the immunoSEQ multiplex PCR assay. For the multiplex PCR, a mixture combining 60 forward primers for TCR Vbeta segments and 13 reverse primers for TCR Jbeta segments was used. The CDR3 region of rearranged TCR beta genes was amplified from genomic DNA by a multiplex PCR assay. The amplified TCR beta libraries were sequenced on the Illumina HiSeq System as 87-base-pair reads. On the authors' methods: Across the roughly 700 repertoires, a later analysis counted approximately 75 million unique TCR beta chains, around 11 million of which were shared by at least two donors. To remove PCR and sequencing errors, raw reads were error-corrected and collapsed into unique sequences using a nearest-neighbor algorithm that merged closely related sequences. Alignment of CDR3 sequences to IMGT reference sequences was used to assign V, D and J gene segments. For a sequence to be retained, a match of at least six nucleotides was required to both a V gene segment and a J gene segment. Rearrangements were called productive when the CDR3 lacked stop codons and stayed in frame with V and J; all others were non-productive. CDR3 was defined according to IMGT convention as the region running from the second conserved V-encoded cysteine to the conserved J-encoded phenylalanine. Sequences without an unambiguous match to a single V gene segment were excluded from the earlier analysis of approximately 600 of the donors. In an earlier analysis of approximately 550 of the donors, V segments were called functional above 56.7% productive rearrangements and were called segregating when the between-donor standard deviation exceeded 5%. A statistical classification framework was developed to diagnose cytomegalovirus status using the catalog of TCR beta chain sequences. A later analysis assigned V and J genes by comparing TCR nucleotide sequences with IMGT/GENE-DB human TR gene sequences. In a later analysis, CDR3 sequences and most-parsimonious VDJ recombination scenarios were assigned using the TCRdist pipeline. In a later analysis, every TCR beta chain was defined by the combination of its CDR3 amino acid sequence and its V-gene family, and reads without a unique V-gene family were dropped. A later analysis removed several hundred highly shared, low-generation-probability nucleotide sequences to deal with suspected cross-contamination and a sequencing artifact. A later analysis calculated a clonal expansion index for each public chain from normalized within-repertoire ranks of inferred template counts. In a later analysis, generation probabilities were computed with a VDJ recombination model fitted to out-of-frame rearrangements, and the resulting probabilities were checked against IGoR. A later analysis scored TCR-TCR, TCR-HLA and TCR-CMV co-occurrence with hypergeometric tests, applying a repertoire-size bias correction to TCR pairs. In a later analysis, false discovery rates were estimated by permuting HLA or CMV assignments 20 times. In a later analysis, co-occurring TCRs were grouped using DBSCAN, with TCRdist sequence similarity added in when clustering inside HLA-allele-positive subsets. Repertoires with fewer than 30,000 or more than 120,000 public chains were left out of co-occurrence clustering, as were four to six repertoires with anomalous nucleotide sharing. TCRdb stores this immuneACCESS table with in-frame sequences only. Part of the clones is absent; in the studies checked, under half of the shortfall reflects unresolved V genes, and no reason is known for the rest. That table gives V, J and clone size, and the DNA gave D and trimming. Present in this sample are around 93,000 clones, 78% of which were seen just once. The biggest ten clones account for about 3% of the sample.

Worth noting for this clone: Its antigen remains unidentified. No per-base quality is available; no much larger clone lies one base away.

The cohort was made up of approximately 670 healthy bone marrow donors. At the time of sampling, all cohort members were nominally healthy, though unrecorded immune exposures were likely present. The donor tested CMV seronegative, placing the donor among the 352 seronegative members of the cohort. A peripheral blood sample was collected from each donor, and TCR beta sequencing was performed on peripheral blood mononuclear cells. The Qiagen DNeasy Blood Extraction Kit was used to extract genomic DNA from the blood cell samples. The material sequenced was PBMCs. This chain joins TRBV30 to TRBJ1-1; TRBD1 is a possible D gene, resting on 5 matching bases. This sequence originates from a woman aged 40-49 years in good health and CMV-seronegative. DNA sequence: TGTGCCTGGAGTCCGGGGGGTACGGCTTTCTTT. It encodes CAWSPGGTAFF.